This T cell receptor beta chain was identified during a study of technical replicates of blood from a few donors. Germline assignment: CDR1 MNHEY and CDR2 SMNVEV (reference sequence). The CDR3 totals 13 residues. Trimming removed 3 bases from V and 7 bases from J; junction bases left unmatched: 5. This table comes from immunoSEQ multiplex PCR, and its TCRdb copy is limited to in-frame clones, with some not included. The sample holds approximately 73,000 clones, around 93% seen once. This receptor was obtained from a human donor in good health. The chain employs TRBV27 and TRBJ1-2; 7 bases are shared with TRBD1. Sequenced input: T cells isolated from PBMCs. Here the CDR3 reads CASSLMSGGGYTF. DNA for the CDR3: TGTGCCAGCAGTTTGATGTCAGGGGGTGGCTACACCTTC.